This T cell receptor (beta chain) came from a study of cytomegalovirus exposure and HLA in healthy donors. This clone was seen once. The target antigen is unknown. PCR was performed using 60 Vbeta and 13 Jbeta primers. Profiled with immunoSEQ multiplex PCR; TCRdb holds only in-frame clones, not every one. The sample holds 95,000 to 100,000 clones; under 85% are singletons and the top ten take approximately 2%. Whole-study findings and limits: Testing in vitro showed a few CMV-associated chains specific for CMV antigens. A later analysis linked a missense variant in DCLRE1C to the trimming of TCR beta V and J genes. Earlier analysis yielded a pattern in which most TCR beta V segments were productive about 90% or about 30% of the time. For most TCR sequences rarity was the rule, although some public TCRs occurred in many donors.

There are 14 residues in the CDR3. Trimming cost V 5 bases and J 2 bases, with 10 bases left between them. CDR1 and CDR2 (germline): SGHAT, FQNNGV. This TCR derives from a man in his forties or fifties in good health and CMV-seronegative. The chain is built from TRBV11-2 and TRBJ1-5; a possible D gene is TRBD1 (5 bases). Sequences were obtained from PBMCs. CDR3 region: CASSRGSGNQPQHF. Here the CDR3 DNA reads TGTGCCAGCAGCAGGGGTTCAGGCAATCAGCCCCAGCATTTT.